This note documents a single T cell receptor (beta chain) sequence. Its antigen is unidentified. The data belong to a study of radiotherapy plus CTLA-4 blockade in lung cancer. The assay was immunoSEQ multiplex PCR, and TCRdb's table has in-frame clones only and misses some. The sample carries around 99,000 clones, around 88% recorded once. CDR1 is LGHNT, CDR2 FRNRAP, per germline. With V trimmed by 3 bases and J by 7 bases, 9 bases remained unmatched. CDR3 length: 15 amino acids. Whole-study results and caveats: Radiotherapy with ipilimumab was followed by blood expansion of tumor-derived clones.

This sequence was found in a human donor with non-small cell lung cancer that progressed on radiotherapy plus ipilimumab. The chain joins TRBV12-5 to TRBJ2-7; 10 bases line up with TRBD2. The material sequenced was peripheral blood, taken from a patient treated with radiotherapy plus ipilimumab. CDR3 protein: CASGFTAGGTGEQYF. The CDR3 coding sequence is TGTGCTAGTGGTTTTACAGCGGGAGGGACGGGGGAGCAGTACTTC.